This T cell receptor beta chain was observed in a study of T cells in localized non-small cell lung cancer. General observations from the study: Uninvolved neighboring lung showed the greatest T cell clonality, exceeding tumor.

Using immunoSEQ multiplex PCR, the repertoire was profiled, and TCRdb retains in-frame clones only, with some absent. Among 53,000 or so clones listed, 80% to 85% were seen once. This CDR3 comprises 18 residues. Germline V gene data show CDR1 as SGHRS and CDR2 as YFSETQ. Trimming took 1 base from V and 2 from J; bases not matched to a gene: 9. Of note for this clone: Its antigen remains unknown.

The rearrangement links TRBV5-1 to TRBJ1-1; 12 bases fit TRBD1. This specimen consisted of peripheral blood mononuclear cells, obtained before any cancer treatment. The TCR was taken from a man aged 40 to 75 with stage III lung adenocarcinoma. The CDR3 coding sequence is TGCGCCAGCAGCTTGCGATATGGGACAGGGGGCAGAAACACTGAAGCTTTCTTT. It specifies CASSLRYGTGGRNTEAFF.